The clone carrying this T cell receptor (beta chain) was seen just once. This sample was taken from a study of shared clonotypes between healthy human individuals. Looked up from germline, CDR1 is SGDLS and CDR2 is YYNGEE. The CDR3 extends over 14 amino acids. V was trimmed by 0 bases and J by 4 bases, leaving 9 bases between them. Assay execution proceeded at the deep level. The assay was immunoSEQ multiplex PCR, and TCRdb's table has in-frame clones only and misses some. The table shows about 1 million clones, with 60% to 80% occurring only once. Sequences were obtained from memory CD4+ T cells sorted from blood. Subset meaning: CD45RA-negative fraction. The sequence derives from a man aged 18 to 29 in good health. The J gene is TRBJ2-3, the V gene TRBV9, with D hard to call. The CDR3 DNA is TGTGCCAGCAGCGTAGACCCTGGTTCAGATACGCAGTATTTT. Amino acid sequence: CASSVDPGSDTQYF.